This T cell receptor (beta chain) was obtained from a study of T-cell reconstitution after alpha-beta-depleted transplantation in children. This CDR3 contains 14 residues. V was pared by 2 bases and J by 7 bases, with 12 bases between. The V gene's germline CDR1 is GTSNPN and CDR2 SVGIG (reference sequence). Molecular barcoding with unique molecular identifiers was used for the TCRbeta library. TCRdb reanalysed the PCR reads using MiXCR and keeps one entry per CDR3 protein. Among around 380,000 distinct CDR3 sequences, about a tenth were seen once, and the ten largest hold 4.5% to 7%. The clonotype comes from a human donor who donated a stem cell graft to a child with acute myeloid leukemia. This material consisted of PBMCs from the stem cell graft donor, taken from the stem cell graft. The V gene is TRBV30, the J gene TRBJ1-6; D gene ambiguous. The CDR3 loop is CAWSTGSANSPLHF. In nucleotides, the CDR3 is TGTGCCTGGAGTACGGGCAGTGCGAATTCACCCCTCCACTTT.